These 20 T cell receptor beta chains were all obtained from the same sample, sequenced in a study of CD8+ T cells in alopecia areata. The treatment here: oral pan-JAK inhibitor, 5-10 mg twice daily. Reverse transcription of extracted RNA yielded cDNA, which provided the sequencing template. Method: immunoSEQ multiplex PCR; TCRdb's copy keeps in-frame clones and lacks some. The sample consists of about 42,000 clones, approximately 65% of them appearing once. The sequences come from CD8+ T cells sorted from blood, collected at week 4, from a patient treated with tofacitinib. These receptors came from a human donor with alopecia areata.

The CDR3 protein is CASSYRRDNEQFF. DNA for the CDR3: TGTGCCAGCAGTTACAGGAGGGACAATGAGCAGTTCTTC. The chain uses TRBV27 and TRBJ2-1; the D gene is possibly TRBD2 (6 bases). Trimming pared 4 bases from V and 5 bases from J, leaving 9 bases between. The CDR3 sequence is 13 residues long. Germline V gene sequence: CDR1 MNHEY, CDR2 SMNVEV (reference sequence).

V usage is TRBV30 and J usage is TRBJ2-7; TRBD2 matches 12 bases. The V gene's germline CDR1 is GTSNPN and CDR2 SVGIG (reference sequence). The trim removed 1 base at V and 7 bases at J, leaving 5 bases unmatched. There are 14 residues in the CDR3. CDR3 nucleotides: TGTGCCTGGAGTGGGACTAGCGGGGTATATGAGCAGTACTTC. It specifies CAWSGTSGVYEQYF.

The V and J genes are TRBV30 and TRBJ1-2; D gene ambiguous. Trimming left V 6 bases short and J 1 base short, with 15 bases between. There are 14 residues in the CDR3. Germline CDR1 reads GTSNPN; CDR2 reads SVGIG (reference sequence). CDR3 protein: CACTRLDYNYGYTF. Here the CDR3 DNA reads TGTGCCTGCACCCGATTAGACTATAACTATGGCTACACCTTC.

DNA for the CDR3: TGTGCCAGCAATCCCCTCGGGACAGGGGTGGATGAGCAGTTCTTC. Protein product: CASNPLGTGVDEQFF. The V gene is TRBV27, the J gene TRBJ2-1; 10 bases match TRBD1. Per the germline V gene, CDR1 is MNHEY and CDR2 is SMNVEV (reference sequence). V lost 7 bases, J lost 8 bases, and 11 bases stayed unmatched. The CDR3 is made up of 15 amino acids.

This clone was counted only a few times. This rearrangement joins TRBV29-1 to TRBJ1-1, with no clear D. V was clipped by 2 bases and J by 1 base, with 5 bases between them. Germline-derived CDR1 and CDR2 are SQVTM and ANQGSEA. This CDR3 is 12 amino acids long. The CDR3 loop reads CSVEMENTEAFF. In nucleotides, the CDR3 is TGCAGCGTTGAAATGGAGAACACTGAAGCTTTCTTT.

In its sample, this clone was seen a few times. The V gene is TRBV27, the J gene TRBJ2-3; 8 bases map to TRBD1. The CDR3 has 15 residues. CDR1 MNHEY and CDR2 SMNVEV come from the germline V gene (reference sequence). Trimming at V came to 2 bases and at J to 5 bases, leaving 6 bases not matched to a gene. The CDR3 DNA reads as TGTGCCAGCAGTTTAGGGGCCAGGGGGCAAGATACGCAGTATTTT. This codes for CASSLGARGQDTQYF.

The V and J genes are TRBV27 and TRBJ2-1; 10 nucleotides agree with TRBD1. The V segment lost 5 bases and the J segment 8 bases; nucleotides outside the gene matches: 9. The V gene's germline CDR1 is MNHEY and CDR2 SMNVEV (reference sequence). The CDR3 runs 15 residues. CDR3 DNA: TGTGCCAGCAGTCTACGGACAGGGGGTGTCTATGAGCAGTTCTTC. Protein: CASSLRTGGVYEQFF.

The rearrangement joins TRBV6-5 to TRBJ2-3, with D uncertain. The CDR3 contains 13 residues. V lost 6 bases to trimming and J lost 1 base, with 8 bases between them. The germline gives CDR1 MNHEY, CDR2 SVGAGI. This CDR3 reads CASSPAGTDTQYF. The CDR3 DNA reads as TGTGCCAGCAGCCCGGCAGGCACAGATACGCAGTATTTT.

This CDR3 reads CASSLGGGAYNEQFF. CDR3 nucleotide sequence: TGTGCCAGCAGCTTGGGCGGGGGAGCCTACAATGAGCAGTTCTTC. The rearrangement joins TRBV7-3 to TRBJ2-1, with TRBD2 matching 7 bases. Germline trimming cut 3 bases from V and 2 bases from J; bases unmatched to any gene: 4. Germline-derived CDR1 and CDR2 are SGHTA and FQGTGA. The CDR3 is 15 amino acids.

V usage is TRBV29-1 and J usage is TRBJ2-2, with D perhaps matching TRBD1 or TRBD2 (5 bases each). Germline V gene lookup returns CDR1 SQVTM and CDR2 ANQGSEA. The CDR3 sequence is 16 residues long. V lost 7 bases to trimming and J lost 1 base, with 19 bases between them. The CDR3 sequence is CSAGDDRTKNTGELFF. DNA of the CDR3: TGCAGCGCCGGGGATGACAGAACGAAGAACACCGGGGAGCTGTTTTTT.

This rearrangement joins TRBV29-1 to TRBJ1-2, with D perhaps matching TRBD1 (5 bases). The CDR3 contains 12 residues. Germline-derived CDR1 and CDR2 are SQVTM and ANQGSEA. V shed 5 bases and J shed 5 bases, with 12 bases lying between them. DNA of the CDR3: TGCAGCGTTAATGGGGGGGAATATGGCTACACCTTC. Its protein is CSVNGGEYGYTF.

In this sample, this clone turned up a few times. The chain links TRBV30 to TRBJ2-2, with 8 bases matching TRBD1. Germline V CDR1 and CDR2: GTSNPN, SVGIG (reference sequence). The trim removed 5 bases at V and 4 bases at J, leaving 3 bases unmatched. The CDR3 spans 13 residues. Here the CDR3 reads CAWGQGTTGELFF. DNA for the CDR3: TGTGCCTGGGGACAGGGAACCACCGGGGAGCTGTTTTTT.

This clone was observed a few times. The chain employs TRBV29-1 and TRBJ1-2; D not resolved. The CDR3 spans 12 residues. Germline CDR1 reads SQVTM; CDR2 reads ANQGSEA. Trimming cost V 4 bases and J 3 bases, with 9 bases left between them. The CDR3 is CSVALADYGYTF. CDR3 bases: TGCAGCGTTGCATTGGCAGACTATGGCTACACCTTC.

This chain uses TRBV30 with TRBJ2-7; the match to TRBD2 covers 7 bases. CDR1 is GTSNPN and CDR2 is SVGIG in the germline V gene (reference sequence). Losses at the gene ends were 4 bases for V and 2 bases for J; bases not matched to a gene: 5. There are 13 residues in the CDR3. This chain's CDR3 is CAWMPRGAYEQYF. The CDR3 DNA reads TGTGCCTGGATGCCCCGGGGGGCCTACGAGCAGTACTTC.

The genes are TRBV29-1 and TRBJ2-1; 9 positions match TRBD1. CDR3 size: 10 residues. Germline-derived CDR1 and CDR2 are SQVTM and ANQGSEA. The CDR3 DNA follows: TGCAGTGGACAGGGGAATGAGCAGTTCTTC. It yields the protein CSGQGNEQFF.

This clone was picked up a small number of times. The chain recombines TRBV30 with TRBJ2-3; D is ambiguous. Germline values: CDR1 GTSNPN, CDR2 SVGIG (reference sequence). The CDR3 consists of 12 residues. V was pared by 2 bases and J by 4 bases, with 7 bases between. The CDR3 protein is CAWSLASDTQYF. The CDR3 DNA follows: TGTGCCTGGAGTCTCGCCTCAGATACGCAGTATTTT.

The chain employs TRBV29-1 and TRBJ1-1; 10 bases align to TRBD1. Looked up from germline, CDR1 is SQVTM and CDR2 is ANQGSEA. The V segment lost 7 bases and the J segment 6 bases; nucleotides outside the gene matches: 8. The length of the CDR3 is 13 residues. The CDR3 sequence: CSGLGQGFSEAFF. The DNA of the CDR3 is TGCAGCGGCCTGGGACAGGGGTTCTCTGAAGCTTTCTTT.

The chain combines TRBV7-9 with TRBJ1-1; D perhaps matches TRBD1 (6 bases). The CDR3 totals 17 residues. The germline V gene encodes CDR1 SEHNR and CDR2 FQNEAQ (reference sequence). Deletions cut 2 bases from V and 5 bases from J, with 21 bases between. The CDR3: CASSLSRGGALDTEAFF. CDR3 coding DNA: TGTGCCAGCAGCTTAAGCCGGGGGGGCGCATTGGATACTGAAGCTTTCTTT.

In its sample, this clone was seen a few times. This chain connects TRBV29-1 to TRBJ1-2, with no clear D. Deletions cut 7 bases from V and 7 bases from J, with 13 bases between. Germline V CDR1 and CDR2: SQVTM, ANQGSEA. This CDR3 is 11 amino acids long. CDR3 DNA: TGCAGCGCCGGGCAGGAGGGTGGCTACACCTTC. Encoded protein: CSAGQEGGYTF.

The chain combines TRBV30 with TRBJ1-1, with 9 bases lining up with TRBD1. CDR1 is GTSNPN and CDR2 is SVGIG in the germline V gene (reference sequence). The CDR3 is 14 residues long. Trimming took 2 bases from V and 6 from J; bases not matched to a gene: 7. CDR3 coding DNA: TGTGCCTGGAGTAAGGACAGGGGCCGGGCTGAAGCTTTCTTT. Protein product: CAWSKDRGRAEAFF. Filled out from reference TRBV30 and TRBJ1-1, the complete variable domain reads SQTIHQWPATLVQPVGSPLSLECTVEGTSNPNLYWYRQAAGRGLQLLFYSVGIGQISSEVPQNLSASRPQDRQFILSSKKLLLSDSGFYLCAWSKDRGRAEAFFGQGTRLTVV.